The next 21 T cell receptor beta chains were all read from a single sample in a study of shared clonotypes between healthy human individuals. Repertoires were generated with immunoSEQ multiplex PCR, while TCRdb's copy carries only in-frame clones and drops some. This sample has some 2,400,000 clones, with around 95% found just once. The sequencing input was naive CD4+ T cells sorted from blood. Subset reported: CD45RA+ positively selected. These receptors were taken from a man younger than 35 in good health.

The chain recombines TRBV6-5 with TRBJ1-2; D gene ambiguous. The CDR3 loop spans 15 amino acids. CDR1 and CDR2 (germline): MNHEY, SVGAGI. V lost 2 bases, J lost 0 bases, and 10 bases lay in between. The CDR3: CASSYDGLANYGYTF. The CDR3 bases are TGTGCCAGCAGTTACGACGGGTTAGCTAACTATGGCTACACCTTC.

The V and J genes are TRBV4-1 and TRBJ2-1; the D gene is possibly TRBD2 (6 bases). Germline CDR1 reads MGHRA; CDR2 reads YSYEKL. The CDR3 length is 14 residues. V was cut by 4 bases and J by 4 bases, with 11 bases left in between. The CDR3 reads CASSREESYNEQFF. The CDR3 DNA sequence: TGCGCCAGCAGCCGGGAGGAGTCTTACAATGAGCAGTTCTTC.

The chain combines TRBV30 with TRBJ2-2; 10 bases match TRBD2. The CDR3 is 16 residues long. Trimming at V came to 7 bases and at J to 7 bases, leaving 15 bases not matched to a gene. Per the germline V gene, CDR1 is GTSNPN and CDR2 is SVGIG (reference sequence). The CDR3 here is CASYYPGTSAVGELFF. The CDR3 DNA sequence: TGTGCCTCTTACTATCCCGGGACTAGCGCAGTCGGGGAGCTGTTTTTT.

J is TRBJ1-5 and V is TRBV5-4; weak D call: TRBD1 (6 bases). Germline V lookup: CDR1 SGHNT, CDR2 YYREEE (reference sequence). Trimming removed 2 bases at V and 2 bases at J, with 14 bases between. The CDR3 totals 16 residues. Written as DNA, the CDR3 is TGTGCCAGCAGCTTCCAGGGGAAAGGAGGCAATCAGCCCCAGCATTTT. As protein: CASSFQGKGGNQPQHF.

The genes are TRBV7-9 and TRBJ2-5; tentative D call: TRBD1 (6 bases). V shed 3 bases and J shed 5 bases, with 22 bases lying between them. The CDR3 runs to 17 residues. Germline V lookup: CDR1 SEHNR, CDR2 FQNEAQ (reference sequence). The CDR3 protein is CASSFSMTASQGETQYF. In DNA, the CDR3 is TGTGCCAGCAGCTTTAGTATGACGGCCTCCCAGGGGGAGACCCAGTACTTC.

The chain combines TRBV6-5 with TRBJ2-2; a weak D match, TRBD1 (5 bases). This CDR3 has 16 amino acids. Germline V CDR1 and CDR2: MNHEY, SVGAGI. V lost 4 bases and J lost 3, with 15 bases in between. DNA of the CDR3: TGTGCCAGCAGTTCCGGTACAGGCCTTCACACCGGGGAGCTGTTTTTT. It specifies CASSSGTGLHTGELFF.

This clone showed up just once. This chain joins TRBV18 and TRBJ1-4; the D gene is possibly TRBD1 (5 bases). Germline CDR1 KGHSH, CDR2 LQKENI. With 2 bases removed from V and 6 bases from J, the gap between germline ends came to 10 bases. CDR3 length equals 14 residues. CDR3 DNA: TGTGCCAGCTCACCAGGGGCGCCGGATGAAAAACTGTTTTTT. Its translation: CASSPGAPDEKLFF.

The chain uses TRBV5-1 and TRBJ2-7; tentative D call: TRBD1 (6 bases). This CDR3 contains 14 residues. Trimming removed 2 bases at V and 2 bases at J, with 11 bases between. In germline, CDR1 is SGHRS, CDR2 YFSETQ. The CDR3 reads CASSFSDRAYEQYF. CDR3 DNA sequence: TGCGCCAGCAGCTTCTCGGACAGAGCCTACGAGCAGTACTTC.

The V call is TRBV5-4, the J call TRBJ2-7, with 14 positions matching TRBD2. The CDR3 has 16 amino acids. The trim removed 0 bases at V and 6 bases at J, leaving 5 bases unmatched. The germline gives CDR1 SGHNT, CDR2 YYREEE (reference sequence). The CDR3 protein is CASSLAGTSGRSEQYF. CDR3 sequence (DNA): TGTGCCAGCAGCTTGGCGGGGACTAGCGGGAGAAGCGAGCAGTACTTC.

CDR3 sequence: CASSVNNEQYF. In nucleotides, the CDR3 is TGTGCCAGCAGTGTCAACAACGAGCAGTACTTC. J is TRBJ2-7 and V is TRBV2, with unresolved D. Germline lookup yields CDR1 SNHLY and CDR2 FYNNEI. V shed 4 bases and J shed 5 bases, with 6 bases lying between them. The CDR3 totals 11 residues.

CDR3 amino acids: CASSPLNNKTQYF. The CDR3 DNA is TGCGCCAGCAGCCCTTTAAATAATAAGACGCAGTATTTT. The V gene is TRBV5-1, the J gene TRBJ2-3; D uncertain. Trimming pared 4 bases from V and 9 bases from J, leaving 15 bases between. Germline V gene data show CDR1 as SGHRS and CDR2 as YFSETQ. This CDR3 comprises 13 residues.

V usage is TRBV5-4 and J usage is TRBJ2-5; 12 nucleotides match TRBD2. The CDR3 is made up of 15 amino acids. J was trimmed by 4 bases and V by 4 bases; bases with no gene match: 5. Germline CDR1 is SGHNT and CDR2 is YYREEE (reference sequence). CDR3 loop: CASSPTSGSAETQYF. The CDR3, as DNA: TGTGCCAGCAGCCCGACTAGCGGGAGTGCAGAGACCCAGTACTTC.

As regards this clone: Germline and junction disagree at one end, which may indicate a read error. The CDR3 bases are TGCGCCAGCAACTTGGGTCTAGCGGGACCAGATACGCAGTATTTT. As protein: CASNLGLAGPDTQYF. The rearrangement uses TRBV5-1 and TRBJ2-3; 9 positions agree with TRBD2. The CDR3 totals 15 residues. CDR1 is SGHRS and CDR2 is YFSETQ in the germline V gene.

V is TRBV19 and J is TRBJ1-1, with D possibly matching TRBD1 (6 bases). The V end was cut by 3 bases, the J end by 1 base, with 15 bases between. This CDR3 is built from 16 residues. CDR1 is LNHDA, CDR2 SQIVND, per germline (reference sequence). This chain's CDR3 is CASSMTTGLSNTEAFF. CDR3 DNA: TGTGCCAGTAGTATGACTACAGGGCTATCGAACACTGAAGCTTTCTTT.

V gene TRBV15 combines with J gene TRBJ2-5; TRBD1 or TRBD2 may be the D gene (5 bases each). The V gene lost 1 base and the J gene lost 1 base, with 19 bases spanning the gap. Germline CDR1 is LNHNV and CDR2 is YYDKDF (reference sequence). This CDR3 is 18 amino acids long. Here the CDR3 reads CATSRVPPGAPGQETQYF. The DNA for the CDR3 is TGTGCCACCAGCAGAGTTCCCCCCGGGGCCCCGGGCCAAGAGACCCAGTACTTC.

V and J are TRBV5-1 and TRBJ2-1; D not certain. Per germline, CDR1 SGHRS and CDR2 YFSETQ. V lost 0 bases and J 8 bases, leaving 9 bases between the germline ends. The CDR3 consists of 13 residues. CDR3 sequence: CASSLDAWDEQFF. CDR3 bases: TGCGCCAGCAGCTTGGATGCCTGGGATGAGCAGTTCTTC.

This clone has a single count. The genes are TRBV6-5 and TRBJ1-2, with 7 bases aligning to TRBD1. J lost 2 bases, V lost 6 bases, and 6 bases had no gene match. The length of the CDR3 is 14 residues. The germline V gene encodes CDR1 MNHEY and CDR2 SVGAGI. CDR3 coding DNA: TGTGCCAGCAGAAAATCACAGGGGAACTATGGCTACACCTTC. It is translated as CASRKSQGNYGYTF.

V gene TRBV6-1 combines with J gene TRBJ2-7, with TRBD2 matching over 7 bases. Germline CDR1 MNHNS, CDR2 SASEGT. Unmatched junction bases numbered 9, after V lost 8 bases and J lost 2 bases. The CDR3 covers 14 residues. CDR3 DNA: TGTGCCAGCGTTGGGGGGGGACCACCCTACGAGCAGTACTTC. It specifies CASVGGGPPYEQYF.

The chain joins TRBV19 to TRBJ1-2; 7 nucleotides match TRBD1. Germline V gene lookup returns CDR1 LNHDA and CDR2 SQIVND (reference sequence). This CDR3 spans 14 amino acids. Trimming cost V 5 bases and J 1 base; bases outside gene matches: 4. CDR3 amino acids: CASSLTGFNYGYTF. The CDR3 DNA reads TGTGCCAGTAGTCTGACAGGGTTTAACTATGGCTACACCTTC.

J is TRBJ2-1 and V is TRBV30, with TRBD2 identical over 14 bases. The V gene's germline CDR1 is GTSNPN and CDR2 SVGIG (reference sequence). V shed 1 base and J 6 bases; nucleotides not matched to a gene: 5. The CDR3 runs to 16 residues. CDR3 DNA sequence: TGTGCCTGGAGTGAGGTGACTAGCGGGGGGGGCAATGAGCAGTTCTTC. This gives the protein CAWSEVTSGGGNEQFF.

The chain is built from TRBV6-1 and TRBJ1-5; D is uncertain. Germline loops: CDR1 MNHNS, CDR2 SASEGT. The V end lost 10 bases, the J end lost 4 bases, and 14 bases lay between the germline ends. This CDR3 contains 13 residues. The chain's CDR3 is CATGDRRNQPQHF. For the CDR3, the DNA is TGTGCCACTGGTGACCGACGAAATCAGCCCCAGCATTTT.